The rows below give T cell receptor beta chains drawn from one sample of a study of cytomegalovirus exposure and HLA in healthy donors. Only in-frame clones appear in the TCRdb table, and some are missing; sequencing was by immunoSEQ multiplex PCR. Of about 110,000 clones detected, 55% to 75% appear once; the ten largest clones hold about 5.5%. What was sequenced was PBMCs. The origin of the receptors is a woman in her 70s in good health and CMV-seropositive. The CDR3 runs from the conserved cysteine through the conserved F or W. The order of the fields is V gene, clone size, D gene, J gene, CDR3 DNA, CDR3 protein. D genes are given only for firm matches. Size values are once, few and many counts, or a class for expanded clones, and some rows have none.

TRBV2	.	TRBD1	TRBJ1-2	TGTGCCAGCAGGGGGTCCGGGACAGGGCATGGCTACACCTTC	CASRGSGTGHGYTF
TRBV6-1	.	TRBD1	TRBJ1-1	TGTGCCAGCAGTGAATACACAGGGGTAGCTTTCTTT	CASSEYTGVAFF
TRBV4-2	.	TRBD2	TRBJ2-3	TGTGCCAGCAGCACCCGACTAGCGGGGGCCTTAGGGAGCACAGATACGCAGTATTTT	CASSTRLAGALGSTDTQYF
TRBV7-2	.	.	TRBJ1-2	TGTGCCAGCAGCTTGCCCGGAGGGGTAAGTGGCTACACCTTC	CASSLPGGVSGYTF
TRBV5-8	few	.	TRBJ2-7	TGTGCCAGCAGCTTGGCTGGGCAAGGCTCCTACGAGCAGTACTTC	CASSLAGQGSYEQYF
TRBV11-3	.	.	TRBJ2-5	TGTGCCAGCAGCTCGTACAGTAAGGGGGTGAAAGAGACCCAGTACTTC	CASSSYSKGVKETQYF
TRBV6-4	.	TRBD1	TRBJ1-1	TGTGCCAGCAGTGCCGGACAGGGTTACACTGAAGCTTTCTTT	CASSAGQGYTEAFF
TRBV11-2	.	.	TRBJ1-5	TGTGCCAGCAGCGTGACAGATAGCAATCAGCCCCAGCATTTT	CASSVTDSNQPQHF
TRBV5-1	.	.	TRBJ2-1	TGCGCCAGCAGTGGGGCAGGCAATGAGCAGTTCTTC	CASSGAGNEQFF
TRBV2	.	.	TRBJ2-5	TGTGCCAGCACACGGACAGTGGGGGAGACCCAGTACTTC	CASTRTVGETQYF
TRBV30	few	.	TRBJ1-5	TGTGCCTTCCCTGTGGTCCCCGACAGAAGCAATCAGCCCCAGCATTTT	CAFPVVPDRSNQPQHF
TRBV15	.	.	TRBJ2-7	TGTGCCACCAGCATTGGCACATCCTACGAGCAGTACTTC	CATSIGTSYEQYF
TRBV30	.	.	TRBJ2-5	TGTGCCGCCGGTCCAGGAGAGACCCAGTACTTC	CAAGPGETQYF
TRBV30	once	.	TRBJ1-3	TGTGCCTGGAGTGTGGCTAGCTTAGGAGCCATATATTTT	CAWSVASLGAIYF
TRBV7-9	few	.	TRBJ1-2	TGTGCCAGCAGCTCCACAGGGTTGGGCTACACCTTC	CASSSTGLGYTF
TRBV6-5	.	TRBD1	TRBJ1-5	TGTGCCAGCAGCCCGGACAGGGGGGAAGGTCAGCCCCAGCATTTT	CASSPDRGEGQPQHF
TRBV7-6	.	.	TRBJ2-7	TGTGCCAGCAGCCCTCAGGTGGCGGGGCAGGGCTCCTACGAGCAGTACTTC	CASSPQVAGQGSYEQYF
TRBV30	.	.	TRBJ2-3	TGTGCCTGGAGTTACCCAGGCGCAGATACGCAGTATTTT	CAWSYPGADTQYF
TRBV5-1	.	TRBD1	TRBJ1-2	TGCGCCAGCAGCCATGACAGGGCGGGTGGCTACACCTTC	CASSHDRAGGYTF
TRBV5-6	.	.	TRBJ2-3	TGTGCCAGCAGACAAGGTCAGGGGTCCGCAGATACGCAGTATTTT	CASRQGQGSADTQYF
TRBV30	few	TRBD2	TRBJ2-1	TGTGCCTGGAGGAGGAGCGGGACCAACAATGAGCAGTTCTTC	CAWRRSGTNNEQFF
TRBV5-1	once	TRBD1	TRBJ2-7	TGCGCCAGCAGCTGGGACAGGGGGCCTCGACCGGGCGAGCAGTACTTC	CASSWDRGPRPGEQYF
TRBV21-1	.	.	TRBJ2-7	TGTGCCAGCAGCAACGCCAGGGACGAGCAGTACTTC	CASSNARDEQYF
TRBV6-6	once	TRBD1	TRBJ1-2	TGTGCCAGCAGCGCGGGACAGGACAGCTATGGCTACACCTTC	CASSAGQDSYGYTF
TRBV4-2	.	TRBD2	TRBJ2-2	TGTGCCAGCAGCCAAGGGACTAGCGGGGGCACCGGGGAGCTGTTTTTT	CASSQGTSGGTGELFF
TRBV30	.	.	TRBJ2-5	TGTGCCTGGAGTGGCCCAGGGGAGACCCAGTACTTC	CAWSGPGETQYF
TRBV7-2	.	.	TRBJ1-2	TGTGCCAGCAGCCCCAGGACAGCGGCAGATGGCTACACCTTC	CASSPRTAADGYTF
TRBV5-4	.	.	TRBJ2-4	TGTGCCAGCAGCTTGGGGCAGCCCCAGGGTAACATTCAGTACTTC	CASSLGQPQGNIQYF